What follows is one T cell receptor (beta chain) and its context. Generated by immunoSEQ multiplex PCR, the TCRdb table keeps only in-frame clones and is missing some. The sample lists around 1.5 million clones; 98% were seen once. This entry is derived from a study of shared clonotypes between healthy human individuals. The V gene lost 5 bases and the J gene lost 10 bases, with 11 bases spanning the gap. The CDR3 is made up of 12 amino acids. Germline V gene lookup returns CDR1 SGHTA and CDR2 FQGNSA. The V and J genes are TRBV7-2 and TRBJ1-4; D perhaps matches TRBD1 (5 bases). Source material: naive CD4+ T cells sorted from blood. Subset: CD45RA+ positively selected. The TCR was taken from a man aged 25-45 years in good health. CDR3: CASSPGGGKLFF. The DNA of the CDR3 is TGTGCCAGCAGCCCCGGGGGGGGAAAACTGTTTTTT.